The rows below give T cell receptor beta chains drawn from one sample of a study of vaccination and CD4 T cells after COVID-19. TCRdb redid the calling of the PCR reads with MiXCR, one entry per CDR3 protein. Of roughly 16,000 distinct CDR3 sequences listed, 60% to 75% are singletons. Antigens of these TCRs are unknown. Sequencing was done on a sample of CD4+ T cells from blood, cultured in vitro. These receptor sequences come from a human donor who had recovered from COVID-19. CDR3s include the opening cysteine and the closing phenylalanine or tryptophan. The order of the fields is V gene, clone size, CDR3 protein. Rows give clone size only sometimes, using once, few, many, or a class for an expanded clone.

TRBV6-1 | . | CASRGDSRSTEAFF
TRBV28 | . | CASSLEVLGQPQHF
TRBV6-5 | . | CASSYEGGRTVTEAFF
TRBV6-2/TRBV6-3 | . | CASSGQGFSYEQYF
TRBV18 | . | CASSQLTGDQPQHF
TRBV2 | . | CASSERGTGGPYGYTF
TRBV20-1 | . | CSARGRGTSFLPTQETQYF
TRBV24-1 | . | CATRWGGGTGELFF
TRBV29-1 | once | CSVGYNEQFF
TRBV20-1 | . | CSARGGGMGSTGELFF
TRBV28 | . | CASSPPSGGGYTF
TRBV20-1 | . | CSARPLAGGPREETQYF
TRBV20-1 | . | CSYSGSEKLFF
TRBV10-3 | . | CAISAVNYGYTF
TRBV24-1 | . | CATRGPAGRRNQPQHF
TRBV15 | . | CATSRGTSGYEQYF
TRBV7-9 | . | CASSPARGPETGYTF
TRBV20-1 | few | CSAKTSGKRDTQYF
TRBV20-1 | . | CKGLAGYYGTQYF
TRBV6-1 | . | CASSATGGLSQPQHF
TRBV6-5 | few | CASSYAGDGYTF
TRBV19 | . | CASSIGVASVADTQYF
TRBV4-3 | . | CASSQIIQTTSYEQYF
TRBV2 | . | CASYAVGPLNTEAFF
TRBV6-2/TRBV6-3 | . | CASSLPTSGRGNEQFF
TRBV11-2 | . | CASSRDRGEVKTQYF
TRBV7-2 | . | CASSLNRVGSYGYTF
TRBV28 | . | CASTSGGAGYGYTF
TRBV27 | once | CASSLRLGYEQYF
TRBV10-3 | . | CAISEDRKYGYTF
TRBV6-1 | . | CASRSAGPGSYNEQFF
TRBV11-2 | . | CASSLAGRQETQYF
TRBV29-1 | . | CSVERRTDTQYF
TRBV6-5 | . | CASSYMSLAGDYEQYF
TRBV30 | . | CAWSTWDRENYGYTF
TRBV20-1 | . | CSVRPQETQYF
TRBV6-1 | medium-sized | CASQTQGRYGYTF
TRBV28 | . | CASSLWTGSYSNQPQHF
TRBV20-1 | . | CSAPRGARGYTF
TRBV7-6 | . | CASSLGPADNSPLHF
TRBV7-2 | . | CASSFAGQQPQHF
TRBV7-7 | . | CASSTQLGYEQYF
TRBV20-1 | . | CSASGPQETQYF
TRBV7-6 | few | CASSPRGKTNTGELFF
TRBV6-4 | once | CASSDSRADTQYF
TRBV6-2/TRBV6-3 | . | CASIPSGRKGSNQPQHF
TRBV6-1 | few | CASRKDRGYTEAFF
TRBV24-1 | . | CATSGQGVYNEQFF
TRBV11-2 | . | CASSPLGPPSTDTQYF
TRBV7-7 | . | CASSPELAGGRGETQYF
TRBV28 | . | CASSSAGSGANVLTF
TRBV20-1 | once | CSARTVSFNYGYTF
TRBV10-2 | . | CASSEPRVKQPQHF
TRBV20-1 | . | CSATTYRDTEAFF
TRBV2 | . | CAGQAGNSPLHF
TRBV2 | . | CASSEGAIPFF
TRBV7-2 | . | CASSLLSTAPHEQFF
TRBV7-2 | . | CASSLSGTSGSTGELFF